This TCR beta chain was identified during a study of read filtering for tumor transcriptome and immune sequencing. This CDR3 region has 19 residues. Per germline, CDR1 MNHEY and CDR2 SVGEGT. With 2 bases clipped from V and 0 bases from J, the junction kept 8 bases outside the gene matches. This library used approximately 390 ng RNA and molecular barcoded adaptors spanning alpha/delta and beta/gamma chains. From the reads, TCRdb called clonotypes with MiXCR, one entry per CDR3 protein. The sample lists fewer than 45,000 distinct CDR3 sequences, around an eighth occurring once. The specimen was a population of CD138-negative cells sorted from bone marrow. V is TRBV6-2 or TRBV6-3 and J is TRBJ2-6, with 9 positions matching TRBD2. This TCR came from a donor aged 40 or older with multiple myeloma. The CDR3 here is CASSYAPGSGSSGANVLTF. As DNA, the CDR3 is TGTGCCAGCAGTTACGCCCCGGGTAGCGGGAGCTCTGGGGCCAACGTCCTGACTTTC.